This is a list of T cell receptor beta chains from one sample in a study of cytomegalovirus exposure and HLA in healthy donors. TCRdb's copy holds only in-frame clones and misses some; the assay was immunoSEQ multiplex PCR. The data contain about 110,000 clones, 12% to 15% of them singletons. Sequencing input: PBMCs. The receptors here all came from a female donor in good health and CMV-seronegative. Both conserved end residues are part of each CDR3. The order of the fields is J gene, V gene, CDR3 protein.

TRBJ1-2	TRBV5-1	CASSLEGVYGYTF
TRBJ2-6	TRBV7-8	CASSLVGASGANVLTF
TRBJ1-6	TRBV27	CASSFTSSSYNSPLHF
TRBJ2-3	TRBV27	CARPDSFSTDTQYF
TRBJ2-5	TRBV4-1	CASSQDFITGDPQETQYF
TRBJ2-7	TRBV2	CAGQGTLLNEQYF
TRBJ2-3	TRBV28	CASGSPDRGLASDTQYF
TRBJ2-2	TRBV2	CASKVRAGGTGELFF
TRBJ1-1	TRBV14	CASSPALGGWAEAFF
TRBJ2-1	TRBV6-5	CASLLGGEQFF
TRBJ1-1	TRBV5-1	CASSLAQANTEAFF
TRBJ2-3	TRBV7-2	CASSLGLASDTQYF
TRBJ2-1	TRBV25-1	CASSSDMYYNEQFF
TRBJ2-2	TRBV27	CASSSRTSGLLNTGELFF
TRBJ2-1	TRBV11-2	CASSLGWASAAEQFF
TRBJ1-5	TRBV6-4	CASSRGPNQPQHF
TRBJ2-2	TRBV19	CASNLAGGRGTGELFF
TRBJ1-5	TRBV2	CASQTSGQSSQPQHF
TRBJ1-1	TRBV19	CARAQVVTEAFF
TRBJ1-1	TRBV29-1	CSVEDTGWVAFF
TRBJ2-2	TRBV19	CASSKVGVFTGELFF
TRBJ2-7	TRBV27	CASSLSGPSYEQYF
TRBJ1-1	TRBV6-6	CASSGVTGAGPHFF
TRBJ2-2	TRBV4-1	CASSPTGASGTNTGELFF
TRBJ1-5	TRBV6-1	CASSEFGTVGQPQHF
TRBJ1-4	TRBV6-6	CASRDTGRTNEKLFF
TRBJ1-1	TRBV29-1	CSVGPDSTEAFF
TRBJ2-1	TRBV25-1	CASSDHSYNEQFF
TRBJ2-1	TRBV7-2	CASRLAGGSYNEQFF
TRBJ1-3	TRBV7-8	CASSLQGTGNTIYF
TRBJ1-4	TRBV19	CASSIGGAYEKLFF
TRBJ2-7	TRBV23-1	CASSQSGGAFDEQYF